The rows below give T cell receptor beta chains drawn from one sample of a study of shared clonotypes between healthy human individuals. The method was immunoSEQ multiplex PCR; TCRdb's version includes in-frame clones alone and lacks a portion of them. The repertoire holds roughly 2.1 million clones, about 93% seen once, with under 2% in the top ten. Source material: naive CD8+ T cells from PBMCs. The receptor set was obtained from a man younger than 35 in good health. Some clones in this sample may be carry-over from other donors' samples. CDR3s include the opening cysteine and the closing phenylalanine or tryptophan. A D gene is named only where the DNA matches it firmly. Clone size, where shown, is once, few, many, or a class for clones that have expanded.

clone size: -; J gene: TRBJ2-1; V gene: TRBV18; D gene: TRBD1; CDR3 protein: CASSPPRTGGNEQFF; CDR3 DNA: TGTGCCAGCTCACCACCTCGGACAGGGGGAAATGAGCAGTTCTTC
clone size: -; J gene: TRBJ2-1; V gene: TRBV27; D gene: TRBD2; CDR3 protein: CASSFIFLAGETVGEQFF; CDR3 DNA: TGTGCCAGCAGTTTTATTTTCCTAGCGGGAGAGACGGTGGGTGAGCAGTTCTTC
clone size: -; J gene: TRBJ2-1; V gene: TRBV7-9; D gene: -; CDR3 protein: CASSQYTDEQFF; CDR3 DNA: TGTGCCAGCAGCCAGTATACTGATGAGCAGTTCTTC
clone size: -; J gene: TRBJ1-2; V gene: TRBV27; D gene: -; CDR3 protein: CASRPVAATNYGYTF; CDR3 DNA: TGTGCCAGCAGGCCCGTGGCAGCTACTAACTATGGCTACACCTTC
clone size: -; J gene: TRBJ2-3; V gene: TRBV28; D gene: TRBD1; CDR3 protein: CASSLGTASTDTQYF; CDR3 DNA: TGTGCCAGCAGTCTCGGGACAGCTAGCACAGATACGCAGTATTTT
clone size: -; J gene: TRBJ2-3; V gene: TRBV9; D gene: TRBD2; CDR3 protein: CASSPGTSSYTDTQYF; CDR3 DNA: TGTGCCAGCAGCCCCGGGACTAGCAGTTACACAGATACGCAGTATTTT
clone size: -; J gene: TRBJ1-1; V gene: TRBV28; D gene: -; CDR3 protein: CASSFGANTEAFF; CDR3 DNA: TGTGCCAGCAGTTTTGGGGCTAACACTGAAGCTTTCTTT
clone size: once; J gene: TRBJ1-2; V gene: TRBV29-1; D gene: -; CDR3 protein: CSCLGGIAINYGYTF; CDR3 DNA: TGCAGCTGTTTAGGTGGTATAGCGATCAACTATGGCTACACCTTC
clone size: -; J gene: TRBJ2-1; V gene: TRBV7-9; D gene: TRBD2; CDR3 protein: CASSLGGLAGEQFF; CDR3 DNA: TGTGCCAGCAGCTTAGGGGGGCTAGCGGGTGAGCAGTTCTTC
clone size: -; J gene: TRBJ1-2; V gene: TRBV28; D gene: TRBD1; CDR3 protein: CASSPLLGQGLLNYGYTF; CDR3 DNA: TGTGCCAGCAGTCCCCTCCTGGGACAGGGACTTCTAAACTATGGCTACACCTTC
clone size: once; J gene: TRBJ2-7; V gene: TRBV19; D gene: -; CDR3 protein: CASSERTRDYEQYF; CDR3 DNA: TGTGCCAGTAGTGAGAGGACCCGGGACTACGAGCAGTACTTC
clone size: -; J gene: TRBJ1-1; V gene: TRBV7-9; D gene: -; CDR3 protein: CASSSKTQTGNTEAFF; CDR3 DNA: TGTGCCAGCAGCTCCAAGACCCAGACAGGGAACACTGAAGCTTTCTTT
clone size: -; J gene: TRBJ2-5; V gene: TRBV6-5; D gene: -; CDR3 protein: CASSYSKGGAQYF; CDR3 DNA: TGTGCCAGCAGTTACTCGAAAGGCGGGGCCCAGTACTTC